These T cell receptor beta chains were read from a single sample in a study of blood T cell repertoires in COVID-19. Sequenced by immunoSEQ multiplex PCR; TCRdb stores in-frame clones only, minus some. Here the sample spans about 15,000 clones, under 80% being singletons. Sequencing was carried out using peripheral blood. The receptors were gathered from a man between 65 and 85 years old with active or convalescent COVID-19. The CDR3 runs from the conserved cysteine through the conserved F or W. D genes are given only for firm matches. Clone size, where shown, is once, few, many, or a class for clones that have expanded.

CDR3aa: CASSGTGGGYTF
CDR3nt: TGCGCCAGCAGCGGGACAGGGGGCGGCTACACCTTC
d_gene: TRBD1
j_gene: TRBJ1-2
abundance: -
v_gene: TRBV5-1

CDR3aa: CASSQARDNQPQHF
CDR3nt: TGCGCCAGCAGCCAAGCCAGGGACAATCAGCCCCAGCATTTT
d_gene: -
j_gene: TRBJ1-5
abundance: few
v_gene: TRBV4-1

CDR3aa: CATSRDIGGSPLHF
CDR3nt: TGTGCCACCAGCAGAGATATCGGGGGTTCACCCCTCCACTTT
d_gene: -
j_gene: TRBJ1-6
abundance: -
v_gene: TRBV15

CDR3aa: CAWSVLASTVGDTQYF
CDR3nt: TGTGCCTGGAGTGTACTGGCTAGCACAGTGGGAGATACGCAGTATTTT
d_gene: -
j_gene: TRBJ2-3
abundance: -
v_gene: TRBV30

CDR3aa: CASSLTRTLQETQYF
CDR3nt: TGTGCCAGCTCCCTGACTAGAACCCTCCAAGAGACCCAGTACTTC
d_gene: -
j_gene: TRBJ2-5
abundance: -
v_gene: TRBV18

CDR3aa: CASSVAQGGPHEQFF
CDR3nt: TGTGCCAGCAGCGTAGCACAGGGGGGTCCCCATGAGCAGTTCTTC
d_gene: TRBD1
j_gene: TRBJ2-1
abundance: -
v_gene: TRBV9

CDR3aa: CASSPGLAGAPQETQYF
CDR3nt: TGTGCCAGCAGCCCCGGACTAGCGGGAGCCCCCCAAGAGACCCAGTACTTC
d_gene: TRBD2
j_gene: TRBJ2-5
abundance: -
v_gene: TRBV7-6

CDR3aa: CASSFIGREEQFF
CDR3nt: TGCGCCAGCAGCTTTATAGGTCGGGAGGAGCAGTTCTTC
d_gene: -
j_gene: TRBJ2-1
abundance: -
v_gene: TRBV5-1

CDR3aa: CASSALGQGARGYTF
CDR3nt: TGTGCCAGCAGCGCTTTGGGACAGGGGGCGCGAGGCTACACCTTC
d_gene: TRBD1
j_gene: TRBJ1-2
abundance: once
v_gene: TRBV7-6

CDR3aa: CASSYDRGRFYGYTF
CDR3nt: TGTGCCAGCAGTTATGACAGGGGGCGGTTCTATGGCTACACCTTC
d_gene: TRBD1
j_gene: TRBJ1-2
abundance: -
v_gene: TRBV6-5

CDR3aa: CASSAPAASYEQYF
CDR3nt: TGTGCCAGTAGTGCTCCGGCGGCCTCCTACGAGCAGTACTTC
d_gene: -
j_gene: TRBJ2-7
abundance: -
v_gene: TRBV19

CDR3aa: CASSLVPTGRETQYF
CDR3nt: TGTGCCAGCAGTTTAGTCCCGACAGGCAGAGAGACCCAGTACTTC
d_gene: -
j_gene: TRBJ2-5
abundance: -
v_gene: TRBV27

CDR3aa: CASSMDRGRTDTQYF
CDR3nt: TGTGCCAGCAGCATGGACAGGGGGCGCACAGATACGCAGTATTTT
d_gene: TRBD1
j_gene: TRBJ2-3
abundance: -
v_gene: TRBV7-8

CDR3aa: CASSSPGTGGYEQYF
CDR3nt: TGTGCCAGCAGTTCCCCCGGGACAGGGGGCTACGAGCAGTACTTC
d_gene: TRBD1
j_gene: TRBJ2-7
abundance: -
v_gene: TRBV6-6

CDR3aa: CASSQEGAGKNYGYTF
CDR3nt: TGCGCCAGCAGCCAAGAGGGTGCAGGGAAAAACTATGGCTACACCTTC
d_gene: -
j_gene: TRBJ1-2
abundance: -
v_gene: TRBV4-3

CDR3aa: CAFGEAGRNTEAFF
CDR3nt: TGTGCCTTCGGGGAGGCAGGGCGGAACACTGAAGCTTTCTTT
d_gene: -
j_gene: TRBJ1-1
abundance: -
v_gene: TRBV5-6

CDR3aa: CSVAPGVGSYEQYF
CDR3nt: TGCAGCGTTGCCCCAGGGGTTGGCTCCTACGAGCAGTACTTC
d_gene: -
j_gene: TRBJ2-7
abundance: -
v_gene: TRBV29-1

CDR3aa: CASSYGTGRTEAFF
CDR3nt: TGTGCCAGCAGTTACGGGACAGGGAGGACTGAAGCTTTCTTT
d_gene: TRBD1
j_gene: TRBJ1-1
abundance: -
v_gene: TRBV6-5

CDR3aa: CASSEFLRIQETQYF
CDR3nt: TGTGCCAGCAGTGAATTCCTGAGGATTCAAGAGACCCAGTACTTC
d_gene: -
j_gene: TRBJ2-5
abundance: -
v_gene: TRBV6-1

CDR3aa: CASSLDHSNEQFF
CDR3nt: TGTGCCAGCAGCTTAGACCACTCCAATGAGCAGTTCTTC
d_gene: -
j_gene: TRBJ2-1
abundance: -
v_gene: TRBV7-2

CDR3aa: CASSFDSAADTQYF
CDR3nt: TGTGCCAGCAGTTTCGACTCAGCGGCAGATACGCAGTATTTT
d_gene: -
j_gene: TRBJ2-3
abundance: -
v_gene: TRBV27

CDR3aa: CASSISTTANYGYTF
CDR3nt: TGTGCCAGTAGTATTTCAACGACAGCTAACTATGGCTACACCTTC
d_gene: -
j_gene: TRBJ1-2
abundance: -
v_gene: TRBV19

CDR3aa: CAWSPRINEQFF
CDR3nt: TGTGCCTGGAGTCCCCGTATCAATGAGCAGTTCTTC
d_gene: -
j_gene: TRBJ2-1
abundance: -
v_gene: TRBV30

CDR3aa: CATSDPSGGAVDTQYF
CDR3nt: TGTGCCACCAGTGACCCTAGCGGGGGGGCCGTAGATACGCAGTATTTT
d_gene: TRBD2
j_gene: TRBJ2-3
abundance: -
v_gene: TRBV24-1

CDR3aa: CASSPTTGVGGGYTF
CDR3nt: TGTGCCAGCAGCCCTACCACGGGGGTCGGCGGAGGCTACACCTTC
d_gene: -
j_gene: TRBJ1-2
abundance: -
v_gene: TRBV3-1/TRBV3-2

CDR3aa: CASSLGRTGGTDTQYF
CDR3nt: TGTGCCAGCAGCTTAGGGCGAACGGGGGGCACAGATACGCAGTATTTT
d_gene: -
j_gene: TRBJ2-3
abundance: -
v_gene: TRBV11-1